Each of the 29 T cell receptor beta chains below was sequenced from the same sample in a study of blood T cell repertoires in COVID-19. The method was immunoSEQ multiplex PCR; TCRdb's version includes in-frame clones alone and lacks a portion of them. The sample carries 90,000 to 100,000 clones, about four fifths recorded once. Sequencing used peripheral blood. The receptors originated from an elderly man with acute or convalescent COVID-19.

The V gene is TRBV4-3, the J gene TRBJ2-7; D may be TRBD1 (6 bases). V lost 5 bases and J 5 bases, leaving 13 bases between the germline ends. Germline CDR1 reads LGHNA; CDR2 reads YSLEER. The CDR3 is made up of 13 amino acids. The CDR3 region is CASSVQGGDEQYF. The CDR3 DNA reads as TGCGCCAGCAGCGTACAGGGTGGGGACGAGCAGTACTTC.

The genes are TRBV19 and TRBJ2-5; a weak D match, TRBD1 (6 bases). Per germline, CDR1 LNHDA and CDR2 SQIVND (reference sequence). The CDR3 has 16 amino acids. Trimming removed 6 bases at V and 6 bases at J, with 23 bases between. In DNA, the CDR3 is TGTGCCAGTAGCGACCTCTCTAGGGGGATAAGAAAGACCCAGTACTTC. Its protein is CASSDLSRGIRKTQYF.

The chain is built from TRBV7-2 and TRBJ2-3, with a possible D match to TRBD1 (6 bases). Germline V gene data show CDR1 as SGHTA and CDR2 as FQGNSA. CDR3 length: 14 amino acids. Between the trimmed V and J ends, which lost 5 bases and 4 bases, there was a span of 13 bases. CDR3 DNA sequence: TGTGCCAGCAGCCGGACCCGGACAGCAGATACGCAGTATTTT. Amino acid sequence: CASSRTRTADTQYF.

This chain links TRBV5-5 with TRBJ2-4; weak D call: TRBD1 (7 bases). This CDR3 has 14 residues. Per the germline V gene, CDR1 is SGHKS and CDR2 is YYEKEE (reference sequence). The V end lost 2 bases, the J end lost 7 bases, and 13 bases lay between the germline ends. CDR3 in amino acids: CASSLGGTANIQYF. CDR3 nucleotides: TGTGCCAGCAGCTTAGGGGGGACAGCTAACATTCAGTACTTC.

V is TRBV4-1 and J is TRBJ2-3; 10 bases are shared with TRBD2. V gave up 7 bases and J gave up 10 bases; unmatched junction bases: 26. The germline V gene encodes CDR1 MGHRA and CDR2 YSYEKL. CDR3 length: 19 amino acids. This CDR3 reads CASTLELAGAIFLEISQYF. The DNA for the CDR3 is TGCGCCAGCACCCTTGAGCTAGCGGGAGCCATCTTCCTGGAAATCTCGCAGTATTTT.

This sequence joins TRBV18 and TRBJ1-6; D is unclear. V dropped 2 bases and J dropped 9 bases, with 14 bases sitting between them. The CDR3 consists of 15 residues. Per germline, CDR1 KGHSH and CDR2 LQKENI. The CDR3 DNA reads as TGTGCCAGCTCACCAGAGGGCAGTTACAGTTCACCCCTCCACTTT. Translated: CASSPEGSYSSPLHF.

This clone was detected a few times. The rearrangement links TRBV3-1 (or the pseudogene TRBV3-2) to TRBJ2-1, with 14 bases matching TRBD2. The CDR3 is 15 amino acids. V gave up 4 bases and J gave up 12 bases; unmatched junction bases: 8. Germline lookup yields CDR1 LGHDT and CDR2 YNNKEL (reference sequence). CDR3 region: CASSLWGLAGDTQFF. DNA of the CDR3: TGTGCCAGCAGCCTATGGGGACTAGCGGGAGATACGCAGTTCTTC.

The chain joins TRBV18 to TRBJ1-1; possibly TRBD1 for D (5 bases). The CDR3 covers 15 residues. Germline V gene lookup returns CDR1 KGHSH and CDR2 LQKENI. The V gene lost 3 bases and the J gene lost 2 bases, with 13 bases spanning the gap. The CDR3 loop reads CASSPNAGGNTEAFF. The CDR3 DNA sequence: TGTGCCAGCTCACCGAATGCGGGGGGTAACACTGAAGCTTTCTTT. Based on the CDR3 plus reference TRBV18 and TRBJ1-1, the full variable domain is NAGVMQNPRHLVRRRGQEARLRCSPMKGHSHVYWYRQLPEEGLKFMVYLQKENIIDESGMPKERFSAEFPKEGPSILRIQQVVRGDSAAYFCASSPNAGGNTEAFFGQGTRLTVV.

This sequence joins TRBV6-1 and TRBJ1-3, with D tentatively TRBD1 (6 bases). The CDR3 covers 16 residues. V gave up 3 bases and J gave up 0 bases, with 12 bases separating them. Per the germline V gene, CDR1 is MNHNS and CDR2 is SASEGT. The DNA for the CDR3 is TGTGCCAGCAGTGACCCAGGGGCGAGCTCTGGAAACACCATATATTTT. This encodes CASSDPGASSGNTIYF.

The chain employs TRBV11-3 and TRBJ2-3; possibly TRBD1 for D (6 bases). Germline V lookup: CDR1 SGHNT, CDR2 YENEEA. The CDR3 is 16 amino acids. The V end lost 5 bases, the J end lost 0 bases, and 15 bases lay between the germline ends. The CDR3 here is CASSRLGQTSTDTQYF. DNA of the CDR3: TGTGCCAGCAGCCGTCTGGGACAAACTAGCACAGATACGCAGTATTTT.

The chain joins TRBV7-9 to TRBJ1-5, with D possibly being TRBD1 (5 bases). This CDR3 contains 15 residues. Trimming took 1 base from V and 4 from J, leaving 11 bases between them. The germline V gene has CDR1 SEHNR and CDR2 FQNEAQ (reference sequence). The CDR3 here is CASSLEGQKNQPQHF. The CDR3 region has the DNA TGTGCCAGCAGCTTAGAGGGGCAGAAAAATCAGCCCCAGCATTTT.

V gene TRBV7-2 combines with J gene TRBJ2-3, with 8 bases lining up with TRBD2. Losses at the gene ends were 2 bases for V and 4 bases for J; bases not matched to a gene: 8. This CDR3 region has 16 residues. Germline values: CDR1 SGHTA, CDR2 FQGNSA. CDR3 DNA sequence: TGTGCCAGCAGCTTAAACGGGGGGGCCGTAGCAGATACGCAGTATTTT. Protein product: CASSLNGGAVADTQYF.

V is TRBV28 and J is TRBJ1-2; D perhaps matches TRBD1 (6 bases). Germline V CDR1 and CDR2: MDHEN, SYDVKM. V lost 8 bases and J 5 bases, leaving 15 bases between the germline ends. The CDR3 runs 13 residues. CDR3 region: CASGPGQLYGYTF. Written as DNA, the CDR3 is TGTGCCAGCGGTCCGGGACAACTATATGGCTACACCTTC.

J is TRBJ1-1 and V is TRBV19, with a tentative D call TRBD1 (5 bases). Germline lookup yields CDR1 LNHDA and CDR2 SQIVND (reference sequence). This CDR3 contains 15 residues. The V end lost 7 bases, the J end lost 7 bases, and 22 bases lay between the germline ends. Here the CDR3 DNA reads TGTGCCAGTACCCCTGCTCTGATTAGGGGCGGTGAAGCTTTCTTT. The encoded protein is CASTPALIRGGEAFF.

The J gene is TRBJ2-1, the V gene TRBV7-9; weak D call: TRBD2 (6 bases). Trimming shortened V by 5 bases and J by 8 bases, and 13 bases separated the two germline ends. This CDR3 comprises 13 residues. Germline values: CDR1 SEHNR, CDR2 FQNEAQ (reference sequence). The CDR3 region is CASSHTSNHEQFF. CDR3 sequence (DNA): TGTGCCAGCAGCCACACTAGCAACCATGAGCAGTTCTTC.

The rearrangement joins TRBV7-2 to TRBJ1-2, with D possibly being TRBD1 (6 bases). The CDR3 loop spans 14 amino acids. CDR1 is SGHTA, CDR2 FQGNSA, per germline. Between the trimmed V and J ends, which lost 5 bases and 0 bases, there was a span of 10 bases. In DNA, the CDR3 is TGTGCCAGCAGCGCTCAGGGGTCTAACTATGGCTACACCTTC. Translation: CASSAQGSNYGYTF. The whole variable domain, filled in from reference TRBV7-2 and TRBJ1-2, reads GAGVSQSPSNKVTEKGKDVELRCDPISGHTALYWYRQSLGQGLEFLIYFQGNSAPDKSGLPSDRFSAERTGGSVSTLTIQRTQQEDSAVYLCASSAQGSNYGYTFGSGTRLTVV.

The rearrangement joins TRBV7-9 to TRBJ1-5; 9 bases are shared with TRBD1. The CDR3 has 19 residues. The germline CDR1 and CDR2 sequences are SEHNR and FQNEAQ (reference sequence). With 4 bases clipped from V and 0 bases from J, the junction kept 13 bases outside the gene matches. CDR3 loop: CASSSATGGGGYSNQPQHF. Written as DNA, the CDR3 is TGTGCCAGCAGCTCAGCGACAGGGGGAGGAGGATATAGCAATCAGCCCCAGCATTTT.

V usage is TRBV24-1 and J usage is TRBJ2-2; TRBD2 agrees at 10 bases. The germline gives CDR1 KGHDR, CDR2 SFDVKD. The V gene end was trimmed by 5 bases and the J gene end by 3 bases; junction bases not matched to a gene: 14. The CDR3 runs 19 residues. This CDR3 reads CATSGGSGRANIDTGELFF. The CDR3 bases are TGTGCCACCAGTGGGGGGAGCGGGAGGGCGAATATCGACACCGGGGAGCTGTTTTTT.

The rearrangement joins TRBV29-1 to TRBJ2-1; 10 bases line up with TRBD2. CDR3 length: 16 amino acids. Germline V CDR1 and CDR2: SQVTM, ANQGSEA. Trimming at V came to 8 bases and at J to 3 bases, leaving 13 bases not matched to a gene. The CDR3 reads CSLISQAGGDYNEQFF. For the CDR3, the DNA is TGCAGCCTAATCTCACAAGCGGGGGGGGACTACAATGAGCAGTTCTTC.

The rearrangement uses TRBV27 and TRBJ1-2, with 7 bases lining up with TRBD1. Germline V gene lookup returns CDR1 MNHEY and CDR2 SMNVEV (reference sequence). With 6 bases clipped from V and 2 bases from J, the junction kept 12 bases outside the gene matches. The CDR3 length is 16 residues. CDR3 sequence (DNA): TGTGCCAGCAGAAAAGAGATGGGACAGACCAACTATGGCTACACCTTC. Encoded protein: CASRKEMGQTNYGYTF.

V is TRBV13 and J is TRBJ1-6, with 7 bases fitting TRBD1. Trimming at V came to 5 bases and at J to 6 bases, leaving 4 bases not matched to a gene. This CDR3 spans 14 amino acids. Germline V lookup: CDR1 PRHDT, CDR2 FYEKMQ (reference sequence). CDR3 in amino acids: CASSPGQTNSPLHF. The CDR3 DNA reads TGTGCCAGCAGCCCGGGACAGACTAATTCACCCCTCCACTTT.

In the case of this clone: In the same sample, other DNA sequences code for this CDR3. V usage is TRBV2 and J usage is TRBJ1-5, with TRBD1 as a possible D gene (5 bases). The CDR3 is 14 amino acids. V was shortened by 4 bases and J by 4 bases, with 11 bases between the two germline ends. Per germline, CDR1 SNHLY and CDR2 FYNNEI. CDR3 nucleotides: TGTGCCAGCAGTGGGCAGGGTGGAAATCAGCCCCAGCATTTT. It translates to CASSGQGGNQPQHF.

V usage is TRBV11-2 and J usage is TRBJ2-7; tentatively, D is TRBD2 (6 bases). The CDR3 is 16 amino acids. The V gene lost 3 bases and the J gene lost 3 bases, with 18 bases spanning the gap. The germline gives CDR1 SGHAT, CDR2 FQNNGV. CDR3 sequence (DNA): TGTGCCAGCAGCTTCAATCCGGGACTCTCAATCTACGAGCAGTACTTC. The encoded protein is CASSFNPGLSIYEQYF.

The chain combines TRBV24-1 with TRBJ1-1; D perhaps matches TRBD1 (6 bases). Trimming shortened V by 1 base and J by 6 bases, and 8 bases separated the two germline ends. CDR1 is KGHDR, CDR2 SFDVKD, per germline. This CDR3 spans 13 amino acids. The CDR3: CATSDFQGSEAFF. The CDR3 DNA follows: TGTGCCACCAGTGATTTTCAGGGGTCTGAAGCTTTCTTT.

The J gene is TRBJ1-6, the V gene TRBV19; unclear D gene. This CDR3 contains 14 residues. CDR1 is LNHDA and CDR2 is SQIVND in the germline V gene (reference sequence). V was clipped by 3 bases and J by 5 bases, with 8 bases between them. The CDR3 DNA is TGTGCCAGTAGTATCCCGGTGGATAATTCACCCCTCCACTTT. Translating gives CASSIPVDNSPLHF. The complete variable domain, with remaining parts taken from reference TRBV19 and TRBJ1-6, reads DGGITQSPKYLFRKEGQNVTLSCEQNLNHDAMYWYRQDPGQGLRLIYYSQIVNDFQKGDIAEGYSVSREKKESFPLTVTSAQKNPTAFYLCASSIPVDNSPLHFGNGTRLTVT.

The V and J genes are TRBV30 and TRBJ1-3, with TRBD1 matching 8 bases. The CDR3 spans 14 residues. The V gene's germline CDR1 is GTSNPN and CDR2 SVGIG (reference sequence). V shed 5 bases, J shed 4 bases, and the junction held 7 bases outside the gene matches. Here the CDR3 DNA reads TGTGCCTGGGGTATTGGACAGGGCGGAAACACCATATATTTT. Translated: CAWGIGQGGNTIYF.

The CDR3 is CATGGNSYEQYF. The CDR3 nucleotides read TGTGCCACAGGAGGGAACTCCTACGAGCAGTACTTC. V gene TRBV10-3 combines with J gene TRBJ2-7; D might be TRBD2 (6 bases). The V and J ends lost 10 bases and 0 bases respectively, with 10 bases between them. The length of the CDR3 is 12 residues. The germline V gene encodes CDR1 ENHRY and CDR2 SYGVKD.

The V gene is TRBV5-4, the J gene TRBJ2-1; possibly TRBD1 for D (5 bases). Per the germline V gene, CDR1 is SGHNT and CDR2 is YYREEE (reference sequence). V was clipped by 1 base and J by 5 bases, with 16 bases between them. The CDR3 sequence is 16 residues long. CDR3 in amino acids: CASSLSQGRVNNEQFF. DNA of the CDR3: TGTGCCAGCAGCTTGTCTCAGGGAAGAGTCAACAATGAGCAGTTCTTC.

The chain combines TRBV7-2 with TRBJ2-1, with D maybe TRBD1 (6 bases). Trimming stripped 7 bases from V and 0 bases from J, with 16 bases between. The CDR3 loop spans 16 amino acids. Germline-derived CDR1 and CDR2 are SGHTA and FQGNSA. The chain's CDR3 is CASTPPRGSSYNEQFF. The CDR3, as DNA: TGTGCCAGCACCCCGCCGAGGGGGAGCTCCTACAATGAGCAGTTCTTC.